This T cell receptor (beta chain) was recorded in a study of blood T cell repertoires in COVID-19. About the research overall: Whether acute or convalescent, the COVID-19 samples came from the United States, Italy and Spain.

CDR3 length: 15 amino acids. V shed 3 bases and J 3 bases; nucleotides not matched to a gene: 8. CDR1 is DFQATT, CDR2 SNEGSKA, per germline (reference sequence). Seattle patient enrollment occurred during active infection, with longitudinal follow-up thereafter. This table comes from immunoSEQ multiplex PCR, and its TCRdb copy is limited to in-frame clones, with some not included. Here the sample spans around 340,000 clones, approximately 86% being singletons. This TCR derives from an older woman with COVID-19, enrolled during active disease. Sequenced material: peripheral blood. The V call is TRBV20-1, the J call TRBJ2-5, with 9 bases fitting TRBD2. The CDR3 coding sequence is TGCAGTGCTAGTGCGCTAGCGGGGCAAAAAGAGACCCAGTACTTC. Its translation is CSASALAGQKETQYF.